A single T cell receptor beta chain is shown here with its context. Which antigen it targets is not known. One base away there is no much larger clone; base qualities are not given. Libraries were constructed by the immunoSEQ multiplex PCR assay. The multiplex PCR relied on a mix of 60 forward primers for TCR Vbeta segments and 13 reverse primers for TCR Jbeta segments. The CDR3 region of rearranged TCR beta genes was amplified from genomic DNA by a multiplex PCR assay. The amplified TCR beta libraries were sequenced on the Illumina HiSeq System as 87-base-pair reads. As for the original processing: A later analysis tallied 80 million to 95 million unique TCR beta chains across the approximately 670 repertoires, and some 10 million of those chains were shared by two or more donors. Raw reads were error-corrected and collapsed into unique sequences by a nearest-neighbor algorithm in which closely related sequences were merged to remove PCR and sequencing errors. Alignment of CDR3 sequences to IMGT reference sequences was used to assign V, D and J gene segments. Each retained sequence needed at least a six-nucleotide match to both a V gene segment and a J gene segment. A rearrangement was called productive if the CDR3 had no stop codons and remained in frame with V and J, and every other rearrangement was called non-productive. Following IMGT convention, CDR3 was defined as the stretch from the second conserved V-encoded cysteine up to the conserved J-encoded phenylalanine. In an earlier analysis of around 600 of the donors, sequences lacking an unambiguous match to a single V gene segment were excluded. An earlier analysis of roughly 590 of the donors called V segments functional above 56.7% productive rearrangements and segregating when the between-donor standard deviation exceeded 5%. A statistical classification framework was built to diagnose cytomegalovirus status from the catalog of TCR beta chain sequences. A later analysis assigned V and J genes by comparing TCR nucleotide sequences with IMGT/GENE-DB human TR gene sequences. Using the TCRdist pipeline, a later analysis assigned CDR3 sequences along with most-parsimonious VDJ recombination scenarios. A later analysis defined each TCR beta chain by its CDR3 amino acid sequence plus V-gene family, and excluded reads lacking a unique V-gene family. In a later analysis, 550 to 650 highly shared, low-generation-probability nucleotide sequences were removed to address suspected cross-contamination and a sequencing artifact. A later analysis calculated a clonal expansion index for each public chain from normalized within-repertoire ranks of inferred template counts. In a later analysis, generation probabilities were computed with a VDJ recombination model fitted to out-of-frame rearrangements, and the resulting probabilities were checked against IGoR. In a later analysis, hypergeometric tests were used to score TCR-TCR, TCR-HLA and TCR-CMV co-occurrence, with a repertoire-size bias correction applied to TCR pairs. In a later analysis, false discovery rates were estimated by permuting HLA or CMV assignments 20 times. A later analysis grouped co-occurring TCRs with DBSCAN, adding TCRdist sequence similarity when clustering within HLA-allele-positive subsets. Co-occurrence clustering excluded repertoires with fewer than 30,000 or more than 120,000 public chains, plus five with anomalous nucleotide sharing. Held by TCRdb, this immuneACCESS table contains in-frame sequences only and omits some clones. Under half of the omission traces to an unresolved V gene where checked; the cause of the rest is unknown. That table gives V, J and clone size, and the DNA gave D and trimming. This sample gives about 160,000 clones in total; 80% of them show up just once. The biggest ten clones account for around a tenth of the sample.

Including the terminal cysteine and phenylalanine, the CDR3 comprises 15 residues. This entry keeps only the CDR3 DNA: 45 bases, framed from base 1. Deletion took 0 bases off V and 7 bases off J, with a span of 13 bases between the germline ends. The germline V gene supplies CDR1 SGDLS and CDR2 YYNGEE. The source of the sample is a study of cytomegalovirus exposure and HLA in healthy donors (dated by TCRdb to the late 2010s). A note on the overall study: An earlier analysis of fewer than 750 of the donors reported 276 Gb of sequence data and 95 million to 140 million unique TCR beta sequences obtained from about 170 million T cells. HLA typing included class I and class II loci at four-digit resolution. Using immunosequencing, the study profiled T cell repertoires from fewer than 700 subjects and related those repertoires to cytomegalovirus serostatus. In the later analysis, no new phenotypic data were used to find candidate immune exposures; instead, reliance was placed on TCR beta sequences and their occurrence across donors. Donor age, sex, ethnicity and CMV serostatus were compiled together with the repertoire data. Every discovery cohort repertoire had been produced on one sequencing platform. To predict cytomegalovirus infection status, the study brought together high-throughput TCR immunosequencing, statistical association of individual TCRs with disease status, and machine learning. In addition to the first cohort of 666 subjects, a separate validation cohort of over 90 different subjects was used. The aim of the study was to test whether cataloging public T cell receptors could identify signatures of past pathogen exposure. In a later genetic analysis, genome-wide SNP genotypes for about 65% of the roughly 670 donors were used, and that subset was treated as a discovery cohort. Around 320 gigabases of sequencing data and some 85 million unique TCR sequences were included in an early release covering 500 to 750 HLA-typed donors. The number of donors typed differed by locus, with 629-630 for A, B, C, DRB1 and DQB1, around 520 for DQA1, approximately 570 for DPA1, and some 470 for DPB1. In an earlier analysis of over 550 of the donors, high-throughput TCR beta sequencing was used to judge whether each TCR beta V gene segment behaved as functional or pseudogenic. Among 398 genotyped donors of the cohort, an average of roughly 240,000 unique TCR beta nucleotide sequences were sequenced per donor, around 20% of them non-productive. A handful of DR-DQ haplotypes were handled as single units for association and clustering because linkage in the cohort was strong. The genetic ancestry cluster associated with self-reported Caucasian donors included roughly four fifths of the roughly 390 genotyped donors. To study patterns of TCR occurrence, a later analysis re-analyzed previously published TCR beta repertoires from 666 donors and added high-resolution HLA genotyping. Summary of the overall study and its limitations: At a false discovery rate of 0.05, a later analysis linked around 15,000 TCR beta sequences to specific HLA alleles. A later analysis found that HLA-associated TCR beta chains were more clonally expanded and had lower generation probabilities than equally common non-associated chains. V-gene and J-gene trimming of TCR beta chains was associated with a missense DCLRE1C variant in a later genetic analysis, and the association was replicated in an independent cohort. Across donors, most TCR sequences were observed very rarely, whereas some public TCRs were present in many individuals. A few of the identified cytomegalovirus-associated TCR beta chains were confirmed in vitro to be specific for cytomegalovirus antigens. When HLA alleles, especially DR and DQ, strongly co-occurred, TCR associations were difficult to assign to individual alleles. Because counts were too low, some 16 rarely observed V segments, including chromosome 9 orphons, were excluded from the earlier analysis of under 650 of the donors. The authors suggested that the approach could potentially be extended to other disease states and immunological phenotypes. The study gave a list of 150 to 200 TCR beta chains associated with cytomegalovirus. According to a later analysis, most CMV-associated TCR beta chains appeared to be HLA-restricted, and the HLA associations seemed to be driven largely by CMV exposure. In an earlier analysis of 587 of the donors, most TCR beta V segments appeared in productive rearrangements about 87% or about 30% of the time, broadly matching IMGT annotations. A further reported finding was that TCR beta sequences accurately predicted the HLA-A and HLA-B alleles for most subjects in the first cohort. In a later analysis, several top co-occurrence clusters were reported to appear linked to parvovirus B19, influenza, CMV and Epstein-Barr virus. In a later analysis, TCR association rates were found to vary across HLA loci, with the most associated TCRs seen for DRB1 alleles and the fewest for HLA-C alleles. Only TCR beta chains were sequenced in this cohort, and the absence of alpha or paired-chain data limited detectable features. Because HLA typing was unavailable for some donors at each locus, only the typed subset was used in association tests. Cytomegalovirus status was reported to be diagnosed by the classifier with high specificity and sensitivity in both the original and validation cohorts. Immune exposure information for the cohort was limited to CMV serostatus. According to a later genetic analysis, donors in an Asian-associated ancestry cluster had fewer N-insertions in productive TCRs than the approximately 700-donor mean. Roughly uniform sequencing depth across donors was assumed in presence/absence analyses, although this assumption may not hold. A cluster of highly shared sequence variants was judged likely to be a technical artifact of the sequencing pipeline. Linkage disequilibrium might explain the correlated functional status among segregating V segments, but an unknown experimental factor could not be ruled out. The 87-base-pair reads could not distinguish some IMGT-functional V segments, including TRBV6-2 and TRBV6-3, so those segments were excluded.

In total, roughly 710 healthy bone marrow donors made up the cohort. At the time of sampling, every cohort member was nominally healthy, though immune exposures that went unrecorded were likely present. The donor tested CMV seropositive and was one of the 289 seropositive cohort members. A peripheral blood sample was collected from each donor, and TCR beta sequencing was performed on peripheral blood mononuclear cells. The Qiagen DNeasy Blood Extraction Kit was used to extract genomic DNA from the blood cell samples. The receptor comes from a man aged 18 to 30 in good health and CMV-seropositive. The sample comprised PBMCs. The chain uses TRBV9 and TRBJ2-2, with no D gene named confidently. CDR3 protein: CASSVEIGYSGELFF. The nucleotides are TGTGCCAGCAGCGTAGAAATCGGTTATAGCGGGGAGCTGTTTTTT.